Listed here is a single T cell receptor (beta chain). This sample stems from a study of OX40 agonist ivuxolimab in advanced cancers. Germline values: CDR1 SGHTA, CDR2 FQGTGA. This CDR3 comprises 14 residues. V gave up 5 bases and J gave up 6 bases; unmatched junction bases: 8. Generated by immunoSEQ multiplex PCR, the TCRdb table keeps only in-frame clones and is missing some. The sample has some 100,000 clones, 80% to 90% seen once. The chain joins TRBV7-3 to TRBJ2-7; 9 bases map to TRBD1. The material sequenced was CD4+ or CD8+ T cells sorted from blood, taken in a trial of the OX40 agonist ivuxolimab. The clonotype originates from an adult with an advanced solid tumor such as melanoma, head and neck, liver or kidney cancer. The CDR3 coding sequence is TGTGCCAGCAGCCCCCAGGGACAGGGTAGCGAGCAGTACTTC. Protein: CASSPQGQGSEQYF.